The source of this TCR beta chain is a study of shared clonotypes between healthy human individuals. The study, taken as a whole, reports: What naive subsets generally showed was a larger estimated richness than memory subsets showed.

Measured with immunoSEQ multiplex PCR; TCRdb has only the in-frame clones, and not every one. The sample has hundreds of thousands of clones, about 92% seen once. With respect to this clone: Its antigen is unknown.

The naive CD8 population came from CD45RO-negative cells selected for CCR7, without terminally differentiated effector memory CD45RA+ cells. The sequencing input was naive CD8+ T cells sorted from blood. This TCR came from a man aged 25 to 45 in good health.

CDR3 in DNA: TGTGCCAGCAGTCCGCCCTCGGGACAGGTCCTCTACGAGCAGTACTTC. Protein: CASSPPSGQVLYEQYF. The chain couples TRBV27 to TRBJ2-7, with 8 positions matching TRBD1. V shed 5 bases and J 3 bases; nucleotides not matched to a gene: 12. Per germline, CDR1 MNHEY and CDR2 SMNVEV (reference sequence). The CDR3 runs 16 residues.